Below, 30 T cell receptor beta chains from the same sample are listed, as sequenced in a study of blood T cell repertoires in COVID-19. Measured with immunoSEQ multiplex PCR; TCRdb has only the in-frame clones, and not every one. The data show fewer than 350,000 clones, 85% seen once. Sample: PBMCs or T cells enriched from blood (not recorded which). These receptors were obtained from a woman aged 30 to 39 who had been exposed to COVID-19.

This chain joins TRBV24-1 and TRBJ2-2, with 7 nucleotides matching TRBD1. This CDR3 is 15 amino acids long. V dropped 3 bases and J dropped 5; count of bases not matched to a gene: 5. CDR1 is KGHDR, CDR2 SFDVKD, per germline. The CDR3 protein is CATSDTDRPTGELFF. The CDR3, as DNA: TGTGCCACCAGTGATACGGACAGGCCGACCGGGGAGCTGTTTTTT.

The gene calls are TRBV7-2 and TRBJ2-1; 14 bases match TRBD2. The junction had 2 bases not matched to a gene; V was cut back by 2 bases and J by 5 bases. CDR1 SGHTA and CDR2 FQGNSA come from the germline V gene. The CDR3 has 16 residues. The CDR3: CASSLRTSGGHNEQFF. CDR3 nucleotide sequence: TGTGCCAGCAGCTTACGGACTAGCGGGGGGCACAATGAGCAGTTCTTC.

V gene TRBV30 combines with J gene TRBJ2-5; possibly TRBD2 for D (6 bases). In germline, CDR1 is GTSNPN, CDR2 SVGIG (reference sequence). V lost 5 bases and J 2 bases, leaving 12 bases between the germline ends. The CDR3 consists of 13 residues. The CDR3 protein is CAWGRGLQETQYF. In DNA, the CDR3 is TGTGCCTGGGGACGAGGACTACAAGAGACCCAGTACTTC.

The J gene is TRBJ1-6, the V gene TRBV18; no firm D call. Trimming stripped 2 bases from V and 1 base from J, with 12 bases between. The CDR3 consists of 17 residues. CDR1 and CDR2 (germline): KGHSH, LQKENI. The CDR3 protein is CASSPFFYRSYNSPLHF. Written as DNA, the CDR3 is TGTGCCAGCTCACCATTTTTTTATCGGTCCTATAATTCACCCCTCCACTTT.

The chain uses TRBV9 and TRBJ2-3, with TRBD2 identical over 12 bases. The CDR3 has 15 amino acids. The ends lost 2 bases at V and 5 bases at J; junction bases unmatched: 3. Germline V CDR1 and CDR2: SGDLS, YYNGEE. This chain's CDR3 is CASSVLAGGRDTQYF. CDR3 in DNA: TGTGCCAGCAGCGTTCTAGCGGGAGGGAGAGATACGCAGTATTTT.

CDR3 bases: TGTGCCAGCACCAGGGAGACCCAGTACTTC. It encodes CASTRETQYF. This chain uses TRBV2 with TRBJ2-5; D unresolved. Germline CDR1 reads SNHLY; CDR2 reads FYNNEI. The V end was cut by 7 bases, the J end by 5 bases, with 5 bases between. The CDR3 sequence is 10 residues long.

The J gene is TRBJ2-1, the V gene TRBV2; TRBD2 agrees at 10 bases. This CDR3 is 15 amino acids long. V was clipped by 5 bases and J by 6 bases; unmatched bases: 7. CDR1 and CDR2 from the germline V gene are SNHLY and FYNNEI. CDR3 residues: CASSNGLAAINEQFF. The CDR3 DNA reads TGTGCCAGCAGTAATGGACTAGCGGCAATCAATGAGCAGTTCTTC.

This clone was observed a few times. V and J are TRBV19 and TRBJ2-3; 9 bases match TRBD1. V lost 0 bases to trimming and J lost 3 bases; unmatched junction nucleotides: 7. The CDR3 totals 17 residues. Germline CDR1 is LNHDA and CDR2 is SQIVND (reference sequence). CDR3 sequence: CASSIDLATGGTDTQYF. DNA for the CDR3: TGTGCCAGTAGTATAGATCTTGCGACAGGGGGTACAGATACGCAGTATTTT.

The gene calls are TRBV24-1 and TRBJ1-2; 9 bases are shared with TRBD1. The germline V gene encodes CDR1 KGHDR and CDR2 SFDVKD. The CDR3 sequence is 15 residues long. Trimming cost V 3 bases and J 7 bases; bases outside gene matches: 8. This chain's CDR3 is CATSDEQGAFGGYTF. CDR3 nucleotides: TGTGCCACCAGTGATGAACAGGGGGCTTTTGGTGGCTACACCTTC.

This clone occurred a few times. This chain connects TRBV7-2 to TRBJ1-3; possible D gene TRBD1, 6 bases. Germline CDR1 is SGHTA and CDR2 is FQGNSA. Between the trimmed V and J ends, which lost 1 base and 4 bases, there was a span of 8 bases. The CDR3 has 14 amino acids. CDR3 residues: CASSLGGGGNTIYF. The CDR3 DNA sequence: TGTGCCAGCAGCTTAGGCGGGGGCGGAAACACCATATATTTT.

The rearrangement uses TRBV2 and TRBJ2-1; D is perhaps TRBD2 (6 bases). Germline CDR1 SNHLY, CDR2 FYNNEI. V dropped 6 bases and J dropped 7 bases, with 16 bases sitting between them. The CDR3 spans 14 residues. The CDR3 DNA reads TGTGCCAGCAGCCTAGCGAGAGGCAATAATGAGCAGTTCTTC. Translation gives CASSLARGNNEQFF.

The chain has TRBV2 and TRBJ1-1; D uncertain. The CDR3 runs to 9 residues. CDR1 is SNHLY, CDR2 FYNNEI, per germline. V lost 11 bases and J 6 bases, leaving 7 bases between the germline ends. CDR3 loop: CAPGSEAFF. The CDR3 region has the DNA TGTGCCCCGGGGTCTGAAGCTTTCTTT.

The chain uses TRBV27 and TRBJ1-5; 7 positions match TRBD1. This CDR3 region has 15 residues. V trimming: 6 bases; J trimming: 2 bases; junction bases outside the gene matches: 7. In germline, CDR1 is MNHEY, CDR2 SMNVEV (reference sequence). The CDR3 loop is CASRPFGQGNQPQHF. In DNA, the CDR3 is TGTGCCAGCAGACCCTTCGGACAGGGCAATCAGCCCCAGCATTTT.

The V call is TRBV9, the J call TRBJ1-2, with 7 bases lining up with TRBD1. V lost 0 bases to trimming and J lost 5 bases; unmatched junction nucleotides: 4. Germline V gives CDR1 SGDLS, CDR2 YYNGEE. This CDR3 comprises 14 residues. DNA of the CDR3: TGTGCCAGCAGCGTAGACAGGGGCCGTTATGGCTACACCTTC. Protein product: CASSVDRGRYGYTF.

The chain combines TRBV12-3 or TRBV12-4 with TRBJ2-7; possibly TRBD2 for D (5 bases). The CDR3 extends over 12 amino acids. Trimming removed 3 bases at V and 5 bases at J, with 8 bases between. The CDR3 region is CASSFTRDEQYF. CDR3 bases: TGTGCCAGCAGTTTCACGCGGGACGAGCAGTACTTC.

The chain has TRBV6-6 and TRBJ1-2; TRBD1 is a possible D gene (6 bases). Trimming took 4 bases from V and 0 from J, leaving 6 bases between them. The CDR3 consists of 13 residues. Germline CDR1 is MNHNY and CDR2 is SVGAGI (reference sequence). CDR3 bases: TGTGCCAGCAGTTGGGACACTAACTATGGCTACACCTTC. Its protein product is CASSWDTNYGYTF.

Details on this clone: The identical CDR3 is also encoded by other nucleotide sequences in the sample. Here the CDR3 reads CASSVDSRNTEAFF. The CDR3 DNA reads as TGTGCCAGCAGCGTAGATTCCAGAAACACTGAAGCTTTCTTT. The rearrangement uses TRBV9 and TRBJ1-1; D remains ambiguous. The V gene's germline CDR1 is SGDLS and CDR2 YYNGEE. The CDR3 totals 14 residues. Trimming shortened V by 0 bases and J by 2 bases, and 8 bases separated the two germline ends.

The rearrangement uses TRBV24-1 and TRBJ2-5; D remains ambiguous. CDR1 and CDR2 (germline): KGHDR, SFDVKD. This CDR3 has 11 residues. V was clipped by 3 bases and J by 9 bases, with 7 bases between them. CDR3 protein: CATSDLAAQYF. The CDR3 nucleotides are TGTGCCACCAGTGATCTCGCGGCCCAGTACTTC.

V and J are TRBV5-4 and TRBJ1-4, with a possible D match to TRBD1 (5 bases). Trimming shortened V by 3 bases and J by 2 bases, and 8 bases separated the two germline ends. The CDR3 extends over 14 amino acids. The germline CDR1 and CDR2 sequences are SGHNT and YYREEE (reference sequence). The CDR3 spells CASSSQVTNEKLFF. The CDR3 DNA follows: TGTGCCAGCAGCTCACAGGTGACTAATGAAAAACTGTTTTTT.

This chain joins TRBV13 and TRBJ2-7, with 9 bases that match TRBD2. The ends lost 4 bases at V and 4 bases at J; junction bases unmatched: 20. This CDR3 contains 19 residues. The germline V gene has CDR1 PRHDT and CDR2 FYEKMQ (reference sequence). The CDR3: CASSSYGGQSGTSLYEQYF. In DNA, the CDR3 is TGTGCCAGCAGCTCCTACGGCGGACAGTCCGGGACTAGCTTATACGAGCAGTACTTC. The entire variable domain, with the rest obtained from reference TRBV13 and TRBJ2-7, is as follows: AAGVIQSPRHLIKEKRETATLKCYPIPRHDTVYWYQQGPGQDPQFLISFYEKMQSDKGSIPDRFSAQQFSDYHSELNMSSLELGDSALYFCASSSYGGQSGTSLYEQYFGPGTRLTVT.

The chain combines TRBV5-1 with TRBJ2-7; possible D gene TRBD2, 5 bases. Trimming took 3 bases from V and 4 from J, leaving 17 bases between them. Germline values: CDR1 SGHRS, CDR2 YFSETQ. The CDR3 covers 15 residues. The CDR3 is CASSSETLEAYEQYF. The CDR3 nucleotides read TGCGCCAGCAGCTCCGAGACCCTGGAGGCTTACGAGCAGTACTTC. Using reference TRBV5-1 and TRBJ2-7 for the parts outside the CDR3, the full variable domain is KAGVTQTPRYLIKTRGQQVTLSCSPISGHRSVSWYQQTPGQGLQFLFEYFSETQRNKGNFPGRFSGRQFSNSRSEMNVSTLELGDSALYLCASSSETLEAYEQYFGPGTRLTVT.

V and J are TRBV20-1 and TRBJ2-7; D call uncertain. Trimming cost V 3 bases and J 5 bases, with 8 bases left between them. Germline V lookup: CDR1 DFQATT, CDR2 SNEGSKA (reference sequence). CDR3 length equals 11 residues. The CDR3 DNA reads TGCAGTGCTAGTAGTCCGGACGAGCAGTACTTC. It is translated as CSASSPDEQYF.

The chain employs TRBV12-3 or TRBV12-4 and TRBJ2-7; D may be TRBD2 (5 bases). The CDR3 is 13 residues long. Trimming cost V 0 bases and J 2 bases, with 5 bases left between them. DNA for the CDR3: TGTGCCAGCAGTTTAGCACTAGCCTACGAGCAGTACTTC. Translating it yields CASSLALAYEQYF.

The chain joins TRBV7-9 to TRBJ1-1; D gene unclear. CDR1 is SEHNR and CDR2 is FQNEAQ in the germline V gene (reference sequence). Between the trimmed V and J ends, which lost 2 bases and 3 bases, there was a span of 7 bases. The CDR3 loop spans 13 amino acids. The DNA of the CDR3 is TGTGCCAGCAGCTTATGGGAGGACACTGAAGCTTTCTTT. Its translation is CASSLWEDTEAFF.

This clone was recorded only once. The gene calls are TRBV7-3 and TRBJ1-2, with 8 nucleotides matching TRBD1. Losses at the gene ends were 5 bases for V and 6 bases for J; bases not matched to a gene: 17. CDR3 length equals 17 residues. The germline gives CDR1 SGHTA, CDR2 FQGTGA. The CDR3 spells CASSPPGQGAILDGYTF. In DNA form, the CDR3 reads TGTGCCAGCAGCCCGCCGGGGCAGGGGGCAATTTTGGATGGCTACACCTTC.

V is TRBV6-5 and J is TRBJ1-1; D gene ambiguous. Trimming removed 0 bases at V and 5 bases at J, with 7 bases between. This CDR3 spans 13 amino acids. CDR1 MNHEY and CDR2 SVGAGI come from the germline V gene. This CDR3 is CASSYSERTEAFF. CDR3 in DNA: TGTGCCAGCAGTTACTCGGAGCGGACTGAAGCTTTCTTT.

The genes are TRBV7-9 and TRBJ2-1, with TRBD1 as a possible D gene (6 bases). Germline CDR1 reads SEHNR; CDR2 reads FQNEAQ (reference sequence). CDR3 length: 15 amino acids. Trimming removed 5 bases from V and 0 bases from J, with 11 bases in between. The DNA for the CDR3 is TGTGCCAGCAGCCCAACAGGGTTCTCCTACAATGAGCAGTTCTTC. Its translation: CASSPTGFSYNEQFF.

This chain joins TRBV28 and TRBJ2-7; tentative D call: TRBD2 (6 bases). CDR1 MDHEN and CDR2 SYDVKM come from the germline V gene. CDR3 length: 14 residues. V lost 7 bases and J 2 bases, leaving 15 bases between the germline ends. In DNA, the CDR3 is TGTGCCAGCACGCTCGGAGGGACTCCCTACGAGCAGTACTTC. Translation gives CASTLGGTPYEQYF.

The gene calls are TRBV2 and TRBJ1-6; D might be TRBD1 (5 bases). V lost 4 bases and J 3 bases, leaving 7 bases between the germline ends. Germline V lookup: CDR1 SNHLY, CDR2 FYNNEI. The CDR3 loop spans 14 amino acids. CDR3 sequence: CASSAQVYNSPLHF. Here the CDR3 DNA reads TGTGCCAGCAGTGCACAGGTCTATAATTCACCCCTCCACTTT. The variable domain in full, completed from reference TRBV2 and TRBJ1-6, reads EPEVTQTPSHQVTQMGQEVILRCVPISNHLYFYWYRQILGQKVEFLVSFYNNEISEKSEIFDDQFSVERPDGSNFTLKIRSTKLEDSAMYFCASSAQVYNSPLHFGNGTRLTVT.

As DNA, the CDR3 is TGTGCCAGCAGTGGACAGGGTCTAAGTTACAATGAGCAGTTCTTC. Translation: CASSGQGLSYNEQFF. This chain links TRBV28 with TRBJ2-1; 8 nucleotides align to TRBD1. The CDR3 consists of 15 residues. The junction had 7 bases not matched to a gene; V was cut back by 5 bases and J by 4 bases. Germline loops: CDR1 MDHEN, CDR2 SYDVKM.